One and the same sample provided the 7 T cell receptor beta chains below, sequenced in a study of T cell responses to AZD1222 COVID-19 vaccine. Libraries were prepared by immunoSEQ multiplex PCR; TCRdb keeps only in-frame clonotypes and omits some of them. The data show 150,000 to 200,000 clones, with 85% to 95% seen just once and about 2.5% held by the top ten. This specimen was peripheral blood, taken on day 0 of AZD1222 vaccination. The receptors stem from an adult in good health.

This clone was found many times. V usage is TRBV10-3 and J usage is TRBJ2-1; TRBD1 matches at 7 bases. The V gene's germline CDR1 is ENHRY and CDR2 SYGVKD. Trimming cost V 2 bases and J 6 bases; bases outside gene matches: 7. The CDR3 loop spans 15 amino acids. The CDR3 region has the DNA TGTGCCATCAGTGAGGACAGGGCTAGCATCAATGAGCAGTTCTTC. Amino acids: CAISEDRASINEQFF.

The chain is built from TRBV7-9 and TRBJ2-1, with TRBD2 matching 12 bases. Germline V CDR1 and CDR2: SEHNR, FQNEAQ (reference sequence). The CDR3 sequence is 15 residues long. The V segment lost 5 bases and the J segment 8 bases; nucleotides outside the gene matches: 7. CDR3 protein: CASSPRLAGDHEQFF. CDR3 bases: TGTGCCAGCAGCCCACGACTAGCGGGAGATCATGAGCAGTTCTTC.

The rearrangement uses TRBV27 and TRBJ1-1; no clear D gene. V gave up 3 bases and J gave up 5 bases, with 10 bases separating them. Germline V gene lookup returns CDR1 MNHEY and CDR2 SMNVEV (reference sequence). There are 13 residues in the CDR3. The CDR3 DNA is TGTGCCAGCAGTTTGGGTCCGGGAACTGAAGCTTTCTTT. It is translated as CASSLGPGTEAFF.

This clone was found once. The rearrangement links TRBV10-1 to TRBJ1-4; D not resolved. This CDR3 has 13 residues. Trimming cost V 3 bases and J 10 bases, with 12 bases left between them. The germline gives CDR1 WNHNN, CDR2 SYGVQD (reference sequence). CDR3 protein: CASSENSVGKLFF. Here the CDR3 DNA reads TGCGCCAGCAGTGAAAACAGTGTGGGAAAACTGTTTTTT.

This clone occurred once. The V and J genes are TRBV7-2 and TRBJ2-3; 11 bases are shared with TRBD2. V lost 1 base and J lost 8; bases outside the gene matches: 8. The germline gives CDR1 SGHTA, CDR2 FQGNSA. This CDR3 region has 16 residues. This CDR3 is CASSLEASGGTITQYF. The CDR3 DNA reads TGTGCCAGCAGCTTAGAGGCTAGCGGGGGGACGATTACGCAGTATTTT.

The rearrangement joins TRBV6-1 to TRBJ2-7; D may be TRBD1 (7 bases). This CDR3 is 13 amino acids long. The germline gives CDR1 MNHNS, CDR2 SASEGT. The ends were cut back, 3 bases at V and 5 bases at J, with 11 bases in the middle. CDR3 in amino acids: CASSDQGGDEQYF. CDR3 sequence (DNA): TGTGCCAGCAGTGACCAGGGGGGAGACGAGCAGTACTTC.

This chain links TRBV4-3 with TRBJ1-5; no clear D gene. Per germline, CDR1 LGHNA and CDR2 YSLEER. V gave up 0 bases and J gave up 2 bases, with 8 bases separating them. This CDR3 has 15 amino acids. The CDR3 DNA is TGCGCCAGCAGCCAAGAGGCGAGGGGCAATCAGCCCCAGCATTTT. This gives the protein CASSQEARGNQPQHF.